This T cell receptor (beta chain) is from a study of blood T cell repertoires in COVID-19. Overall study: T cells, B-cell-depleted T cells, or PBMCs provided the cDNA or gDNA that served as material.

In the original workflow: Researchers report that nucleated cell counts were estimated from reference gene primer amplification. Sequenced by immunoSEQ multiplex PCR; TCRdb stores in-frame clones only, minus some. The V and J calls and clone size are taken from that table; D and trimming were inferred from the DNA. The sample holds 200,000 to 300,000 clones; 84% are singletons and the top ten take 8% to 9.5%. The CDR3 contains 11 residues. Trimming pared 3 bases from V and 4 bases from J, leaving 3 bases between. The V gene's germline CDR1 is MGHDK and CDR2 SYGVNS. Sequencing was carried out using peripheral blood. This TCR derives from a human donor in a cohort sampled during active COVID-19. V gene TRBV25-1 combines with J gene TRBJ1-2; D not certain. The CDR3 sequence is CASSDGYGYTF. DNA for the CDR3: TGTGCCAGCAGTGACGGCTATGGCTACACCTTC.